Presented here are 5 T cell receptor beta chains from one specimen sequenced in a study of CD8+CD57+ T cells in acquired aplastic anemia. Genomic DNA constituted the template upon which TCR beta VDJ and CDR3 profiling was performed. One entry per CDR3 protein results from TCRdb running MiXCR on the reads. The sample has some 210,000 distinct CDR3 sequences; roughly 55% are singletons. Sequencing was carried out using sorted CD4+, CD8+, or CD8+CD57+ T cells (not recorded which) from PBMCs. The receptors shown here come from a human donor in good health.

The chain joins TRBV7-9 to TRBJ2-5; D tentatively reads TRBD1 or TRBD2 (5 bases each). In germline, CDR1 is SEHNR, CDR2 FQNEAQ (reference sequence). V was cut by 0 bases and J by 3 bases, with 23 bases left in between. This CDR3 is built from 19 residues. CDR3 in amino acids: CASSLASPVSGPDKETQYF. The CDR3 bases are TGTGCCAGCAGCTTAGCGTCTCCGGTTTCGGGACCGGATAAAGAGACCCAGTACTTC.

The chain employs TRBV7-8 and TRBJ2-7; D is unresolved. The CDR3 covers 13 residues. Per the germline V gene, CDR1 is SGHVS and CDR2 is FQNEAQ. Between the trimmed V and J ends, which lost 6 bases and 5 bases, there was a span of 14 bases. This CDR3 is CASSEAASNEQYF. The CDR3 nucleotides are TGTGCCAGCAGTGAGGCGGCGAGCAACGAGCAGTACTTC.

The chain employs TRBV7-2 and TRBJ2-3; D possibly corresponds to TRBD2 (6 bases). V lost 4 bases to trimming and J lost 4 bases, with 12 bases between them. This CDR3 is built from 14 residues. Germline assignment: CDR1 SGHTA and CDR2 FQGNSA. CDR3 in amino acids: CASSSLGGSDTQYF. CDR3 in DNA: TGTGCCAGCAGCTCTCTAGGAGGGTCAGATACGCAGTATTTT.

About this clonotype: A much bigger clone sits one base away, suggesting this may be a read error. Given the absence of the conserved phenylalanine or tryptophan at the CDR3 end, a read error is likely. The CDR3 sequence: CASSWTQNYEQYL. DNA of the CDR3: TGTGCCAGCAGCTGGACACAGAACTACGAGCAGTACCTC. V and J are TRBV7-6 and TRBJ2-7, with a weak D call TRBD1 (5 bases). V gave up 4 bases and J gave up 3 bases, with 10 bases separating them. In germline, CDR1 is SGHVS, CDR2 FNYEAQ. The CDR3 spans 13 residues.

This clonotype has only one observation. The chain employs TRBV20-1 and TRBJ2-7; D remains ambiguous. The CDR3 extends over 13 amino acids. The germline V gene encodes CDR1 DFQATT and CDR2 SNEGSKA (reference sequence). Trimming stripped 5 bases from V and 3 bases from J, with 14 bases between. The CDR3 DNA is TGCAGTGCTCTTCAGGATTATAACTACGAGCAGTACTTC. It is translated as CSALQDYNYEQYF.